There are a few counts of the clone carrying this TCR beta chain. Its antigen is as yet unknown. Regarding treatment: approximately nine-day PBMC culture with coronavirus spike peptide pools or control peptides (ViraFEST assay). Medium was half-exchanged with fresh IL-2 medium on days 3 and 7. The Oncomine TCR Beta short-read assay generated sequence data from the DNA of cultured CD4+ T cells. Extraction of genomic DNA was performed on cultured CD4+ T cells. TCRdb used MiXCR to reprocess the PCR reads, holding one entry per CDR3 protein. The table lists over 12,000 distinct CDR3 sequences, around 44% of them singletons, with less than 9% in the top ten. The trim removed 3 bases at V and 4 bases at J, leaving 9 bases unmatched. The CDR3 is 15 residues long. Germline CDR1 DFQATT, CDR2 SNEGSKA (reference sequence). This sample was included in a study of vaccination and CD4 T cells after COVID-19. Study overall: Researchers treated control cultures with a CEFX pool, an HIV-1 Nef pool, or no peptide.

The chain uses TRBV20-1 and TRBJ2-3; 8 bases map to TRBD2. Sequenced material: CD4+ T cells from blood, cultured in vitro. The source is a human donor who had recovered from COVID-19. CDR3 loop: CSASGREKIADTQYF. CDR3 nucleotide sequence: TGCAGTGCTAGCGGGAGGGAAAAGATTGCAGATACGCAGTATTTT.